The 10 T cell receptor beta chains below all came from one sample that was sequenced in a study of blood T cells in healthy people across ages. Primed by a sample-barcoded 5' primer and a J-beta primer mix, a second PCR proceeded for about 7 to 11 cycles. Using its own MiXCR run on the 5' RACE reads, TCRdb lists one record per CDR3 protein. The repertoire holds fewer than 1.5 million distinct CDR3 sequences, about 43% seen once, with around 8% in the top ten. The sample comprised blood. Receptors originate from a woman between 18 and 29 years old in good health.

This rearrangement joins TRBV11-2 to TRBJ1-4; D is uncertain. Trimming stripped 7 bases from V and 8 bases from J, with 11 bases between. CDR1 SGHAT and CDR2 FQNNGV come from the germline V gene. This CDR3 is 12 amino acids long. This CDR3 is CASTQRDEKLFF. DNA for the CDR3: TGTGCCAGCACCCAGCGCGACGAAAAACTGTTTTTT.

The gene calls are TRBV25-1 and TRBJ2-2; TRBD1 matches 8 bases. Germline assignment: CDR1 MGHDK and CDR2 SYGVNS. The CDR3 loop spans 14 amino acids. V dropped 5 bases and J dropped 6; count of bases not matched to a gene: 5. DNA for the CDR3: TGTGCCAGCAGTCTGGGACAGGCGTCCGGGGAGCTGTTTTTT. Its protein product is CASSLGQASGELFF.

This clonotype was seen more than once but under ten times. The chain carries TRBV7-2 and TRBJ1-1; D is undetermined. V shed 4 bases and J shed 9 bases, with 9 bases lying between them. The CDR3 totals 11 residues. In germline, CDR1 is SGHTA, CDR2 FQGNSA. CDR3 sequence reads: CASSWAGKAFF. CDR3 sequence (DNA): TGTGCCAGCAGCTGGGCGGGGAAAGCTTTCTTT.

The chain joins TRBV29-1 to TRBJ1-2; 9 positions agree with TRBD1. Trimming cost V 4 bases and J 5 bases; bases outside gene matches: 17. The CDR3 is made up of 17 amino acids. Germline V CDR1 and CDR2: SQVTM, ANQGSEA. The CDR3 loop reads CSVVRDRASQQRYGYTF. CDR3 nucleotide sequence: TGCAGCGTTGTAAGGGACAGGGCGTCTCAACAACGTTATGGCTACACCTTC.

The chain recombines TRBV20-1 with TRBJ2-1; 8 bases align to TRBD2. Germline CDR1 is DFQATT and CDR2 is SNEGSKA (reference sequence). V lost 0 bases, J lost 9 bases, and 7 bases stayed unmatched. CDR3 length equals 14 residues. The CDR3 region is CSAREGTRGGEQFF. Written as DNA, the CDR3 is TGCAGTGCTAGAGAGGGGACTAGGGGTGGTGAGCAGTTCTTC.

The V gene is TRBV10-3, the J gene TRBJ2-2, with D tentatively TRBD2 (6 bases). V was trimmed by 3 bases and J by 0 bases, leaving 11 bases between them. This CDR3 region has 16 residues. Germline V gene sequence: CDR1 ENHRY, CDR2 SYGVKD. CDR3 coding DNA: TGTGCCATCAGTGATGGGCTAGCGACGAACACCGGGGAGCTGTTTTTT. It codes for CAISDGLATNTGELFF.

In its sample, this clonotype was seen a few times. The chain is built from TRBV13 and TRBJ2-5, with 12 nucleotides matching TRBD2. The germline V gene has CDR1 PRHDT and CDR2 FYEKMQ (reference sequence). The CDR3 covers 17 residues. The J segment lost 1 base and the V segment lost 2 bases, leaving 5 bases of the junction unmatched. The CDR3 spells CASSLLLAGGSQETQYF. The CDR3 region has the DNA TGTGCCAGCAGCTTACTACTAGCGGGGGGCAGCCAAGAGACCCAGTACTTC.

This chain links TRBV5-1 with TRBJ2-1, with a weak D call TRBD2 (5 bases). CDR1 and CDR2 from the germline V gene are SGHRS and YFSETQ. The CDR3 contains 15 residues. The V and J ends lost 0 bases and 8 bases respectively, with 15 bases between them. The CDR3 nucleotides are TGCGCCAGCAGCTTGGCGGGGTTTAAGGCGGATGAGCAGTTCTTC. Its translation is CASSLAGFKADEQFF.

V gene TRBV15 combines with J gene TRBJ2-3, with no clear D. The CDR3 extends over 14 amino acids. V lost 8 bases, J lost 0 bases, and 12 bases lay in between. CDR1 is LNHNV and CDR2 is YYDKDF in the germline V gene (reference sequence). The CDR3 coding sequence is TGTGCCACCGGCGCAGCCATAAGCACAGATACGCAGTATTTT. Protein: CATGAAISTDTQYF.

The sample holds many counts of this clonotype. The V and J genes are TRBV27 and TRBJ1-2; weak D call: TRBD1 (6 bases). This CDR3 comprises 13 residues. Per germline, CDR1 MNHEY and CDR2 SMNVEV (reference sequence). Trimming removed 3 bases from V and 2 bases from J, with 7 bases in between. The CDR3 here is CASSFGQNYGYTF. The CDR3 nucleotides read TGTGCCAGCAGTTTCGGACAGAACTATGGCTACACCTTC.